The clone carrying this TCR beta chain was counted ten times or more. Its antigen is unidentified. RNA transcripts served as the template for amplifying TCR beta CDR3 regions. First-round RT-PCR of the TCR CDR3 relied on the HTBI primer set. A single record per CDR3 protein comes from TCRdb applying MiXCR to the multiplex PCR reads. This table has 500,000 to 750,000 distinct CDR3 sequences, around 45% appearing once. The definition of stable Graves' hyperthyroidism was no ophthalmopathy progression within 18 months. Diagnoses rested on clinical symptoms, serum thyroxine and TRAb, thyroid ultrasound and orbital computed tomography. The record originates from a study of T cells in Graves' hyperthyroidism and ophthalmopathy. The length of the CDR3 is 14 residues. The germline V and J ends were trimmed by 3 bases and 1 base, with 9 bases remaining between them. CDR1 and CDR2 (germline): DFQATT, SNEGSKA (reference sequence).

Study results and caveats: Appearing also in blood were most of the thyroid clonotypes expanded above 0.001.

Specimen: peripheral blood or thyroid tissue (not recorded which). The clonotype comes from a young woman with Graves' hyperthyroidism. The J gene is TRBJ1-4, the V gene TRBV20-1, with TRBD1 as a possible D gene (5 bases). The CDR3 here is CSARGDRTNEKLFF. For the CDR3, the DNA is TGCAGTGCTAGGGGTGACAGAACTAATGAAAAACTGTTTTTT.